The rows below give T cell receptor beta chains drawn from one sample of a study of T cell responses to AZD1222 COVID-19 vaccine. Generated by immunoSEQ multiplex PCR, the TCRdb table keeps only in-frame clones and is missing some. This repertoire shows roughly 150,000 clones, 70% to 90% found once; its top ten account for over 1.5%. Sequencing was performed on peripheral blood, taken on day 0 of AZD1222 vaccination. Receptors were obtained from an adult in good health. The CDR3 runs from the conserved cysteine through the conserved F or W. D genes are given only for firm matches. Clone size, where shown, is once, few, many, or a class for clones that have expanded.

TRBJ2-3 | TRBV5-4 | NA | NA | CASSLGGPDTQYF | TGTGCCAGCAGCTTGGGGGGCCCAGATACGCAGTATTTT
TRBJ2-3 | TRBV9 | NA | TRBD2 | CASSVGTSGISDTQYF | TGTGCCAGCAGCGTAGGGACTAGCGGGATATCAGATACGCAGTATTTT
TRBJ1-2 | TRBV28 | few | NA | CATSTGTDRRVHTF | TGTGCCACCTCGACCGGGACGGATAGGCGGGTCCACACCTTC
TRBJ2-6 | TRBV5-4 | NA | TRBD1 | CASSLGVLQGGGANVLTF | TGTGCCAGCAGCTTAGGAGTCCTACAGGGGGGTGGGGCCAACGTCCTGACTTTC
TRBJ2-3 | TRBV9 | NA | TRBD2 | CASSASGGENTQYF | TGTGCCAGCAGCGCTAGCGGGGGGGAGAATACGCAGTATTTT
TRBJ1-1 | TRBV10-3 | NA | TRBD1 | CAIRRQGNEAFF | TGTGCCATCAGAAGACAGGGGAATGAAGCTTTCTTT
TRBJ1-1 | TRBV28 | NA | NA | CASSFRVGTEAFF | TGTGCCAGCAGTTTCAGGGTTGGGACTGAAGCTTTCTTT
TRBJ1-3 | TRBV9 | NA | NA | CASSPQDSDTIYF | TGTGCCAGCAGCCCACAAGACTCGGACACCATATATTTT
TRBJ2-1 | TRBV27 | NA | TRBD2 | CASSLRGLAGGRSWNEQFF | TGTGCCAGCAGTTTAAGGGGACTAGCGGGAGGTAGGTCTTGGAATGAGCAGTTCTTC
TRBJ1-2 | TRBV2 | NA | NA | CASSVGQPMVLTF | TGTGCCAGCAGTGTCGGACAGCCTATGGTTCTGACCTTC
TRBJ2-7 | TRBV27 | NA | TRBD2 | CASSFVASGVGEQYF | TGTGCCAGCAGTTTCGTGGCTAGCGGAGTAGGCGAGCAGTACTTC
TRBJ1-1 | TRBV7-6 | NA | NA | CASSLKGGTTEAFF | TGTGCCAGCAGCTTAAAAGGAGGGACCACTGAAGCTTTCTTT
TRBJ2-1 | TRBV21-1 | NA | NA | CASSNTGTSFYNEQFF | TGTGCCAGCAGCAACACCGGGACTAGCTTCTACAATGAGCAGTTCTTC
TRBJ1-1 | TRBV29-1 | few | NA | CSVEWGDTEAFF | TGCAGCGTTGAATGGGGGGACACTGAAGCTTTCTTT
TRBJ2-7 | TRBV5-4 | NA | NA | CASSQGRISYEQYF | TGTGCCAGCAGCCAAGGACGGATATCCTACGAGCAGTACTTC